This TCR beta chain was sequenced in a study of siplizumab effects on memory and regulatory T cells. Some clones are missing from TCRdb's copy, which holds only in-frame ones; the method was immunoSEQ multiplex PCR. This table has a few thousand clones, 55% to 80% appearing once. By share of the sample, this clone is medium-sized. Its cognate antigen is unknown. Overall study findings and caveats: There appeared to be greater diversity in naive T cells than in memory cells, and naive T cells seemed major contributors to the alloresponse.

Trimming took 2 bases from V and 8 from J, leaving 13 bases between them. This CDR3 contains 15 residues. Germline CDR1 reads MNHEY; CDR2 reads SMNVEV (reference sequence). This sequence originates from a human donor in good health. The sequenced sample consisted of TEMRA CD8+ T cells sorted from blood. The subset is: unstimulated CD8+ CD45RA+ effector memory T cells. V gene TRBV27 combines with J gene TRBJ1-6; D might be TRBD1 (5 bases). Written as DNA, the CDR3 is TGTGCCAGCAGTTTACTCGACAGCGTTTATTCACCCCTCCACTTT. This gives the protein CASSLLDSVYSPLHF.